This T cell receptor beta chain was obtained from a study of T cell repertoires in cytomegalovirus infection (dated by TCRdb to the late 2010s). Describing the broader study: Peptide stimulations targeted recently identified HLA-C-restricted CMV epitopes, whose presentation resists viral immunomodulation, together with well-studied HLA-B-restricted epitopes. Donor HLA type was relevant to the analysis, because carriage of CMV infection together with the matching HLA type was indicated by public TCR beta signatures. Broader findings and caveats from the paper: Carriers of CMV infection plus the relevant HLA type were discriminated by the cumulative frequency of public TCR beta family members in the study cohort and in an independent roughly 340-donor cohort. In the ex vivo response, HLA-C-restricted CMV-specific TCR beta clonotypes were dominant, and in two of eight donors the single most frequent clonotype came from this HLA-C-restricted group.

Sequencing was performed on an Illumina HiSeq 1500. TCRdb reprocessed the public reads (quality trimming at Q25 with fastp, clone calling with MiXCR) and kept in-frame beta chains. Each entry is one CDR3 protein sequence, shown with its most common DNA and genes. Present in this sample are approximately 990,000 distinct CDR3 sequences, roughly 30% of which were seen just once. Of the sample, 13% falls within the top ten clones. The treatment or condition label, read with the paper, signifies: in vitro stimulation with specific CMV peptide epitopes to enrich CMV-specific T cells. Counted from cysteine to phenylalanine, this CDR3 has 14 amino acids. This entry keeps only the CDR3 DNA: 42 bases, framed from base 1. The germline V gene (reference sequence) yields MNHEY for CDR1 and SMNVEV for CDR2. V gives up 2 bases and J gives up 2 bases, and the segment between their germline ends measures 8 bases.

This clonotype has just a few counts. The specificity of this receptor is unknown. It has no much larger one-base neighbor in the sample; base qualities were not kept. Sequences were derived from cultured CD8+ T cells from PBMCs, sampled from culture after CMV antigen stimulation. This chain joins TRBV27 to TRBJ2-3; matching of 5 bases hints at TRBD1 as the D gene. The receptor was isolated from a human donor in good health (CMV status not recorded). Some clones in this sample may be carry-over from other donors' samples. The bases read TGTGCCAGCAGTTTAGGACAAGACACAGATACGCAGTATTTT. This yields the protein CASSLGQDTDTQYF.